The next 29 T cell receptor beta chains were all read from a single sample in a study of neoadjuvant anti-PD-1 for oral cavity cancer. Using immunoSEQ multiplex PCR, the repertoire was profiled, and TCRdb retains in-frame clones only, with some absent. Among about 24,000 clones listed, 20% to 30% were seen once. Stated time point: after neoadjuvant nivolumab, at surgical resection. Specimen: tumor tissue, collected after nivolumab (anti-PD-1) treatment. These receptors originate from a person aged 35-79 years with oral cavity squamous cell carcinoma.

This clone was picked up many times. The J gene is TRBJ2-5, the V gene TRBV4-1; 11 bases are shared with TRBD2. This CDR3 is built from 16 residues. V lost 4 bases to trimming and J lost 4 bases; unmatched junction nucleotides: 8. Germline V gene data show CDR1 as MGHRA and CDR2 as YSYEKL. The CDR3 protein is CASSPAALAGGETQYF. The CDR3 DNA follows: TGCGCCAGCAGCCCCGCCGCCCTAGCGGGAGGAGAGACCCAGTACTTC.

In this sample, this clone turned up a few times. The chain has TRBV14 and TRBJ1-6; TRBD1 might be the D (5 bases). Trimming cost V 1 base and J 7 bases, with 11 bases left between them. This CDR3 comprises 15 residues. CDR1 and CDR2 (germline): SGHDN, FVKESK. This CDR3 reads CASSQGGAHNSPLHF. The CDR3 DNA sequence: TGTGCCAGCAGCCAAGGTGGGGCACACAATTCACCCCTCCACTTT.

This chain joins TRBV4-1 and TRBJ2-7; the D is unclear. The CDR3 sequence is 13 residues long. Per germline, CDR1 MGHRA and CDR2 YSYEKL. The V end was cut by 4 bases, the J end by 7 bases, with 14 bases between. As DNA, the CDR3 is TGCGCCAGCAGCCGGCAGACCTACGAGGAGCAGTACTTC. Encoded protein: CASSRQTYEEQYF.

This clone was counted only a few times. The V gene is TRBV5-1, the J gene TRBJ1-2; D is ambiguous. Germline V gene lookup returns CDR1 SGHRS and CDR2 YFSETQ. The CDR3 is 11 amino acids. V lost 3 bases, J lost 4 bases, and 4 bases lay in between. CDR3 loop: CASSSSYGYTF. The CDR3 DNA follows: TGCGCCAGCAGCTCCAGCTATGGCTACACCTTC.

This sequence joins TRBV30 and TRBJ2-5; D not resolved. Per the germline V gene, CDR1 is GTSNPN and CDR2 is SVGIG (reference sequence). Trimming pared 3 bases from V and 5 bases from J, leaving 10 bases between. The CDR3 totals 12 residues. CDR3 sequence (DNA): TGTGCCTGGAGCCTAAGTGGGGAGACCCAGTACTTC. Translation gives CAWSLSGETQYF.

This clone showed up just a few times. The chain joins TRBV28 to TRBJ2-1, with a tentative D call TRBD2 (6 bases). The CDR3 covers 16 residues. Germline loops: CDR1 MDHEN, CDR2 SYDVKM. The V end was cut by 7 bases, the J end by 3 bases, with 19 bases between. The CDR3 loop reads CASNSPAGPFYNEQFF. CDR3 DNA sequence: TGTGCCAGCAACTCTCCAGCGGGCCCCTTCTACAATGAGCAGTTCTTC.

The chain combines TRBV5-1 with TRBJ1-5, with 8 bases identical to TRBD1. The J segment lost 3 bases and the V segment lost 5 bases, leaving 7 bases of the junction unmatched. Germline values: CDR1 SGHRS, CDR2 YFSETQ. The CDR3 loop spans 15 amino acids. DNA for the CDR3: TGCGCCAGCAGAGCGGGGACAGGAGTCAATCAGCCCCAGCATTTT. Translated: CASRAGTGVNQPQHF.

The rearrangement joins TRBV9 to TRBJ1-5; 7 bases align to TRBD1. The V gene's germline CDR1 is SGDLS and CDR2 YYNGEE. The CDR3 loop spans 16 amino acids. V lost 3 bases, J lost 4 bases, and 10 bases stayed unmatched. The CDR3 DNA reads as TGTGCCAGCAGCGCGGGGGGGGACAGCCGTAATCAGCCCCAGCATTTT. Its translation is CASSAGGDSRNQPQHF.

This clone turned up a few times. The chain carries TRBV7-8 and TRBJ2-5; D gene unclear. CDR3 length equals 12 residues. V was pared by 8 bases and J by 5 bases, with 12 bases between. Germline values: CDR1 SGHVS, CDR2 FQNEAQ. CDR3 bases: TGTGCCAGCCGCAGGACCGCGGAGACCCAGTACTTC. The encoded protein is CASRRTAETQYF.

This clone was counted at least ten times. CDR3 DNA sequence: TGTGCCAGCAGCTTGGGTGCAGGGGGCCATGAAAAACTGTTTTTT. It is translated as CASSLGAGGHEKLFF. The chain combines TRBV5-8 with TRBJ1-4, with TRBD1 matching over 8 bases. This CDR3 contains 15 residues. After removal of 0 bases from V and 6 bases from J, the junction contained 4 bases not matched to a gene. CDR1 is SGHTS, CDR2 YDEGEE, per germline.

This clone was counted only a few times. The chain joins TRBV18 to TRBJ1-5; a possible D gene is TRBD1 (6 bases). This CDR3 region has 13 residues. V was clipped by 8 bases and J by 12 bases, with 20 bases between them. Germline V gene sequence: CDR1 KGHSH, CDR2 LQKENI. CDR3 in amino acids: CASRNRGQVLQHF. The CDR3 bases are TGTGCCAGCCGGAACCGGGGGCAGGTACTCCAGCATTTT. The full variable domain, with the rest looked up from reference TRBV18 and TRBJ1-5, is NAGVMQNPRHLVRRRGQEARLRCSPMKGHSHVYWYRQLPEEGLKFMVYLQKENIIDESGMPKERFSAEFPKEGPSILRIQQVVRGDSAAYFCASRNRGQVLQHFGDGTRLSIL.

The chain couples TRBV6-1 to TRBJ1-5, with 7 nucleotides matching TRBD1. Germline assignment: CDR1 MNHNS and CDR2 SASEGT. This CDR3 comprises 15 residues. V gave up 6 bases and J gave up 6 bases; unmatched junction bases: 11. The CDR3 region is CASRETGIWGQPQHF. DNA for the CDR3: TGTGCCAGCAGAGAGACAGGGATCTGGGGTCAGCCCCAGCATTTT.

There are a few counts of this clone. V and J are TRBV30 and TRBJ1-3, with unresolved D. CDR3 length: 13 amino acids. In germline, CDR1 is GTSNPN, CDR2 SVGIG (reference sequence). Trimming took off 5 bases at V and 2 bases at J, with 10 bases between the two ends. CDR3 DNA sequence: TGTGCCTGGGTCTCGGGCGCTGGAAACACCATATATTTT. Amino acid sequence: CAWVSGAGNTIYF.

The chain has TRBV5-1 and TRBJ2-7; D may be TRBD2 (5 bases). Germline V gives CDR1 SGHRS, CDR2 YFSETQ. The CDR3 is made up of 12 amino acids. V was pared by 2 bases and J by 6 bases, with 9 bases between. The CDR3 region is CASSFNSGEQYF. The CDR3 nucleotides are TGCGCCAGCAGCTTTAACAGCGGCGAGCAGTACTTC.

This clone has only a few counts. The chain is built from TRBV30 and TRBJ1-5; 9 nucleotides line up with TRBD1. V shed 3 bases and J 6 bases; nucleotides not matched to a gene: 9. The CDR3 loop spans 15 amino acids. Germline CDR1 is GTSNPN and CDR2 is SVGIG (reference sequence). CDR3 region: CAWRPTGGLGQPQHF. The CDR3 DNA sequence: TGTGCCTGGAGGCCGACAGGGGGTTTGGGTCAGCCCCAGCATTTT.

At least ten counts were recorded for this clone. One junction end does not reproduce the germline sequence, and a read error may be involved. The chain links TRBV30 to TRBJ2-7, with 9 positions matching TRBD1. The CDR3 has 14 amino acids. CDR1 is GTSNPN, CDR2 SVGIG, per germline (reference sequence). For the CDR3, the DNA is TGTGCCTGGAGTAGGGACAGGGAATCCTACGAGCGGTACTTC. Amino acid sequence: CAWSRDRESYERYF.

CDR3 protein: CASSRLAGRQETQYF. CDR3 DNA: TGTGCCAGCAGCAGACTAGCGGGACGCCAAGAGACCCAGTACTTC. The V call is TRBV28, the J call TRBJ2-5; 11 nucleotides match TRBD2. CDR1 MDHEN and CDR2 SYDVKM come from the germline V gene. Germline trimming cut 6 bases from V and 1 base from J; bases unmatched to any gene: 4. The CDR3 is 15 residues long.

This clone was seen a few times. This chain uses TRBV19 with TRBJ1-1; 11 bases are a match to TRBD1. The CDR3 runs 16 residues. CDR1 and CDR2 (germline): LNHDA, SQIVND (reference sequence). V trimming: 4 bases; J trimming: 6 bases; junction bases outside the gene matches: 10. CDR3 in amino acids: CASSKPGQGVGAEAFF. CDR3 coding DNA: TGTGCCAGTAGTAAGCCGGGACAGGGGGTAGGGGCTGAAGCTTTCTTT.

In this sample, this clone turned up a few times. The chain combines TRBV6-4 with TRBJ2-3; 7 nucleotides align to TRBD1. The length of the CDR3 is 13 residues. The junction had 6 bases not matched to a gene; V was cut back by 6 bases and J by 6 bases. CDR1 MRHNA and CDR2 SNTAGT come from the germline V gene. CDR3 nucleotide sequence: TGTGCCAGCAGCCCGACAGGGACGGATACGCAGTATTTT. As protein: CASSPTGTDTQYF.

This clone was observed a handful of times. This chain uses TRBV6-5 with TRBJ1-1; no clear D gene. Germline-derived CDR1 and CDR2 are MNHEY and SVGAGI. Between the trimmed V and J ends, which lost 1 base and 1 base, there was a span of 10 bases. This CDR3 region has 15 residues. CDR3 nucleotides: TGTGCCAGCAGTTACTTGCGGGCAGGGAACACTGAAGCTTTCTTT. Its protein is CASSYLRAGNTEAFF.

The rearrangement uses TRBV2 and TRBJ1-5, with 10 bases identical to TRBD1. The CDR3 is 16 residues long. Trimming removed 6 bases from V and 9 bases from J; junction bases left unmatched: 14. Germline CDR1 and CDR2: SNHLY and FYNNEI. The CDR3 nucleotides read TGTGCCAGCAGCGTAGCCGGGACAGGGGTTCTTGGGCCCCAGCATTTT. Its protein product is CASSVAGTGVLGPQHF.

This clone was seen only once. This sequence joins TRBV14 and TRBJ2-1, with TRBD2 matching over 12 bases. Germline V gives CDR1 SGHDN, CDR2 FVKESK. With 4 bases clipped from V and 8 bases from J, the junction kept 9 bases outside the gene matches. The CDR3 extends over 16 amino acids. CDR3 nucleotides: TGTGCCAGCAGCCGTCCGGGGACTAGCGGGTTCTATGAGCAGTTCTTC. This gives the protein CASSRPGTSGFYEQFF.

The gene calls are TRBV7-9 and TRBJ1-1, with unresolved D. V was trimmed by 0 bases and J by 1 base, leaving 9 bases between them. Germline V lookup: CDR1 SEHNR, CDR2 FQNEAQ (reference sequence). The CDR3 consists of 15 residues. The CDR3 DNA follows: TGTGCCAGCAGCTTAGCGCGGCGGGGGAACACTGAAGCTTTCTTT. It encodes CASSLARRGNTEAFF.

This clone was seen a few times. The rearrangement joins TRBV6-5 to TRBJ1-1; TRBD1 agrees at 9 bases. CDR3 length equals 12 residues. Germline CDR1 and CDR2: MNHEY and SVGAGI. Unmatched junction bases numbered 4, after V lost 4 bases and J lost 10 bases. CDR3 region: CASSLDRGRAFF. CDR3 coding DNA: TGTGCCAGCAGTTTGGACAGGGGAAGAGCTTTCTTT.

This clone was seen a handful of times. J is TRBJ1-3 and V is TRBV5-6; the D gene is possibly TRBD1 (6 bases). This CDR3 is built from 15 residues. V lost 2 bases, J lost 7 bases, and 16 bases lay in between. CDR1 is SGHDT and CDR2 is YYEEEE in the germline V gene. The CDR3 DNA is TGTGCCAGCAGCTTAGGAGGGGAGCAGGGGAACACCATATATTTT. This gives the protein CASSLGGEQGNTIYF.

The chain combines TRBV18 with TRBJ2-4, with unresolved D. Germline CDR1 and CDR2: KGHSH and LQKENI. The CDR3 is made up of 17 amino acids. Trimming took off 2 bases at V and 5 bases at J, with 19 bases between the two ends. The CDR3 nucleotides are TGTGCCAGCTCACCAACCTCCGGCAGCTTAACCCAAAACATTCAGTACTTC. Encoded protein: CASSPTSGSLTQNIQYF.

The table lists this clone with a few counts. V is TRBV13 and J is TRBJ1-3, with 9 bases fitting TRBD1. From germline, CDR1 is PRHDT and CDR2 FYEKMQ (reference sequence). After removal of 4 bases from V and 4 bases from J, the junction contained 5 bases not matched to a gene. This CDR3 region has 15 residues. The DNA for the CDR3 is TGTGCCAGCAGCTCGGGACAGGGCCTCGGAAACACCATATATTTT. Translated: CASSSGQGLGNTIYF.

In regard to this clone: This sample also contains other DNA sequences that code for the same CDR3. This rearrangement joins TRBV7-8 to TRBJ1-4; D unresolved. V was clipped by 2 bases and J by 4 bases, with 8 bases between them. Germline V CDR1 and CDR2: SGHVS, FQNEAQ. The CDR3 is 14 residues long. Here the CDR3 DNA reads TGTGCCAGCAGCTTACGCACCAATAATGAAAAACTGTTTTTT. Translation gives CASSLRTNNEKLFF. The complete variable domain, with remaining parts taken from reference TRBV7-8 and TRBJ1-4, reads GAGVSQSPRYKVAKRGQDVALRCDPISGHVSLFWYQQALGQGPEFLTYFQNEAQLDKSGLPSDRFFAERPEGSVSTLKIQRTQQEDSAVYLCASSLRTNNEKLFFGSGTQLSVL.

The genes are TRBV27 and TRBJ2-1; D call uncertain. With 2 bases removed from V and 7 bases from J, the gap between germline ends came to 15 bases. The CDR3 sequence is 15 residues long. Germline assignment: CDR1 MNHEY and CDR2 SMNVEV (reference sequence). The CDR3 nucleotides are TGTGCCAGCAGTTTAATTCCCCCCGACGGGAATGAGCAGTTCTTC. This sequence encodes CASSLIPPDGNEQFF.